The 5 T cell receptor beta chains presented below share a single source sample, sequenced in a study of CD8 T cells in ankylosing spondylitis. Overall study results and limits: Seemingly distinctive of ankylosing spondylitis blood was a TCR beta motif formed by eight highly homologous variants.

TCRdb passed the 5' RACE reads through MiXCR, listing each CDR3 protein once. Of some 220,000 distinct CDR3 sequences listed, 7.3% are singletons. No antigen is known for these receptors. Material: blood, either unsorted or a sorted T cell fraction (not recorded which). These receptors all stem from a male donor with ankylosing spondylitis.

This clonotype appeared a few times. This chain connects TRBV7-6 to TRBJ2-7, with TRBD1 matching over 9 bases. Germline loops: CDR1 SGHVS, CDR2 FNYEAQ. The ends lost 3 bases at V and 3 bases at J; junction bases unmatched: 6. The CDR3 is made up of 15 amino acids. The CDR3 spells CASSLGTGPDYEQYF. The CDR3 DNA reads TGTGCCAGCAGCTTGGGGACAGGGCCTGACTACGAGCAGTACTTC.

Many counts were recorded for this clonotype. V gene TRBV7-2 combines with J gene TRBJ2-5; 7 nucleotides agree with TRBD1. J was trimmed by 4 bases and V by 5 bases; bases with no gene match: 10. The CDR3 consists of 15 residues. Germline V gene data show CDR1 as SGHTA and CDR2 as FQGNSA. CDR3 sequence: CASSQYGQAGETQYF. In nucleotides, the CDR3 is TGTGCCAGCAGCCAATACGGACAGGCGGGAGAGACCCAGTACTTC.

This clonotype showed up many times. The genes are TRBV11-2 and TRBJ1-2; TRBD1 agrees at 7 bases. The CDR3 covers 12 residues. Germline CDR1 SGHAT, CDR2 FQNNGV. V shed 3 bases, J shed 10 bases, and the junction held 5 bases outside the gene matches. The CDR3 loop is CASSLGQLDYTF. CDR3 sequence (DNA): TGTGCCAGCAGCTTGGGACAGCTTGACTACACCTTC.

This clonotype was observed once. J is TRBJ1-1 and V is TRBV4-3; no clear D gene. The CDR3 loop spans 15 amino acids. V dropped 2 bases and J dropped 0 bases, with 10 bases sitting between them. CDR1 is LGHNA and CDR2 is YSLEER in the germline V gene. CDR3 DNA sequence: TGCGCCAGCAGCCAATGGTACGACATGAACACTGAAGCTTTCTTT. It is translated as CASSQWYDMNTEAFF.

This clonotype was seen many times. The chain has TRBV4-3 and TRBJ2-1, with 9 bases fitting TRBD1. The CDR3 loop spans 17 amino acids. V lost 0 bases and J lost 5; bases outside the gene matches: 8. The germline CDR1 and CDR2 sequences are LGHNA and YSLEER. CDR3 sequence: CASSQEGGTGSHNEQFF. The CDR3, as DNA: TGCGCCAGCAGCCAAGAAGGAGGGACAGGGTCGCACAATGAGCAGTTCTTC.